Sequencing of this T cell receptor beta chain was carried out in a study of patients and donors after allogeneic stem cell transplantation. One entry per CDR3 protein results from TCRdb running MiXCR on the RT-PCR reads. The profile shows fewer than 95,000 distinct CDR3 sequences, less than 5% of them singletons. The CDR3 loop spans 15 amino acids. Germline values: CDR1 LGHDT, CDR2 YNNKEL (reference sequence). With 2 bases removed from V and 1 base from J, the gap between germline ends came to 12 bases. Specimen: blood, either unsorted or a sorted T cell fraction (not recorded which). This sequence was found in a human donor who was either an allogeneic HSCT recipient or a stem cell or donor lymphocyte infusion donor (not recorded which). It is not recorded whose cells these are; they may come from a transplant donor. The chain joins TRBV3-1 to TRBJ2-7; the D is unclear. In nucleotides, the CDR3 is TGTGCCAGCAGCCAATTTGACGTCGTTTCCTACGAGCAGTACTTC. Protein: CASSQFDVVSYEQYF.